Listed below are T cell receptor beta chains from one sample, sequenced in a study of blood T cell repertoires in COVID-19. Here immunoSEQ multiplex PCR was the method, and the copy in TCRdb shows in-frame clones only, minus some. Found here are about 260,000 clones, 90% of them singletons; the top ten hold over 3.5%. Sequenced: PBMCs or T cells enriched from blood (not recorded which). The origin of the receptors is a young woman with acute COVID-19. CDR3s include the opening cysteine and the closing phenylalanine or tryptophan. Fields, in order: CDR3 DNA, CDR3 protein, D gene, J gene, V gene. The D gene is left open where the match is weak.

TGTGCCAGCAGTGAACCCCAGTCCGAGCAGTACTTC | CASSEPQSEQYF | - | TRBJ2-7 | TRBV2
TGTGCCAGCAGCAAATCCGGACTAGCGGGAATGGCAGATACGCAGTATTTT | CASSKSGLAGMADTQYF | TRBD2 | TRBJ2-3 | TRBV5-4
TGTGCCAGCAGTTTCCCAATCAGGGACAGCCAAACCTACGAGCAGTACTTC | CASSFPIRDSQTYEQYF | TRBD1 | TRBJ2-7 | TRBV28
TGTGCCAGCAGCTCCGGACTAGCGGGAGGTGGGTTTGGTGAGCAGTACTTC | CASSSGLAGGGFGEQYF | TRBD2 | TRBJ2-7 | TRBV7-2
TGTGCCAGCAGTTACCCAGGGGCTACGCAGTATTTT | CASSYPGATQYF | - | TRBJ2-3 | TRBV6-5
TGTGCCAGCAGTTTCTCCCTAGCGGAATGGATTAGAGCTTACGAGCAGTACTTC | CASSFSLAEWIRAYEQYF | TRBD2 | TRBJ2-7 | TRBV28
TGTGCCAGCAAGTATATAGGGGATTCACCCCTCCACTTT | CASKYIGDSPLHF | - | TRBJ1-6 | TRBV19
TGTGCCAGCAGAGGCTCAGGGGGGAGGCCACCCCTCCACTTT | CASRGSGGRPPLHF | TRBD1 | TRBJ1-6 | TRBV28
TGCGCCAGCAGCTTGAGACAGGAGAACACTGAAGCTTTCTTT | CASSLRQENTEAFF | - | TRBJ1-1 | TRBV5-1
TGTGCCAGCGGGAGCGCCCCCTACGAGCAGTACTTC | CASGSAPYEQYF | - | TRBJ2-7 | TRBV7-9
TGCGCCAGCAGCCAAGATAAGGCAGGGGCCACCTACGAGCAGTACTTC | CASSQDKAGATYEQYF | - | TRBJ2-7 | TRBV4-3
TGTGCCAGCCGGCGACTAGCGGGAGTAAACGAGCAGTACTTC | CASRRLAGVNEQYF | TRBD2 | TRBJ2-7 | TRBV2
TGTGCCAGCAGTTTATTCGGGGGGAGACTAGCGGGAGGGACTATATCCTACAATGAGCAGTTCTTC | CASSLFGGRLAGGTISYNEQFF | TRBD2 | TRBJ2-1 | TRBV27